This TCR beta chain was sequenced for a study of cytomegalovirus exposure and HLA in healthy donors (dated by TCRdb to about 2017). General notes on the study: An earlier analysis of roughly 500 of the donors reported 250 to 350 Gb of sequence data and approximately 120 million unique TCR beta sequences obtained from approximately 180 million T cells. An early release that covered fewer than 750 HLA-typed donors contained approximately 300 gigabases of sequencing data and about 93 million unique TCR sequences. The genetic ancestry cluster associated with self-reported Caucasian donors included 81% of the 350 to 500 genotyped donors. The study aimed to test whether signatures of past pathogen exposure could be identified by cataloging public T cell receptors. The T cell repertoires of 700 or so subjects were profiled by immunosequencing and related to cytomegalovirus serostatus. A separate validation cohort of about 110 different subjects was used in addition to the roughly 670-subject first cohort. The study combined high-throughput TCR immunosequencing, statistical association of individual TCRs with disease status, and machine learning to predict cytomegalovirus infection status. A later analysis re-analyzed previously published TCR beta repertoires from 650 to 800 donors and added high-resolution HLA genotyping to study TCR occurrence patterns. Rather than drawing on any new phenotypic data, the later analysis identified candidate immune exposures from TCR beta sequences and the way those sequences occurred across donors. To decide whether each TCR beta V gene segment behaved as functional or pseudogenic, an earlier analysis of 587 of the donors relied on high-throughput TCR beta sequencing. Alongside the repertoire data, information on donor age, sex, ethnicity and CMV serostatus was compiled. A later genetic analysis used genome-wide SNP genotypes for about 55% of the 666 donors, treating that subset as a discovery cohort. Every discovery cohort repertoire had been produced on one sequencing platform. Both class I and class II loci were covered by HLA typing, at four-digit resolution. The number of donors typed differed by locus, with roughly 629-640 for A, B, C, DRB1 and DQB1, 522 for DQA1, about 610 for DPA1, and 400 to 490 for DPB1. Because of strong linkage in the cohort, five DR-DQ haplotypes were treated as single units for association and clustering. Among 300 to 500 genotyped donors of the cohort, an average of roughly 230,000 unique TCR beta nucleotide sequences was sequenced per donor, of which approximately 19% were non-productive. Study-wide findings and limitations: In a later analysis, TCR association rates were found to vary across HLA loci, with the most associated TCRs seen for DRB1 alleles and the fewest for HLA-C alleles. The cohort was sequenced for TCR beta chains only, and without alpha or paired-chain data the features that could be detected were limited. An earlier analysis of around 600 of the donors showed that most TCR beta V segments appeared in productive rearrangements either about 90% or about 30% of the time, which broadly matched IMGT annotations. The study listed over 150 TCR beta chains as associated with cytomegalovirus. In a later analysis, HLA-associated TCR beta chains showed more clonal expansion and lower generation probabilities than non-associated chains that were equally common. Across donors, most TCR sequences were observed very rarely, whereas some public TCRs were present in many individuals. A group of highly shared sequence variants was considered likely to be a technical artifact of the sequencing pipeline. Correlated functional status among segregating V segments might be attributable to linkage disequilibrium, but an unknown experimental factor could not be ruled out. A further reported finding was that TCR beta sequences accurately predicted the HLA-A and HLA-B alleles for most subjects in the first cohort. Several of the top co-occurrence clusters appeared to be linked to parvovirus B19, influenza, CMV and Epstein-Barr virus, according to a later analysis. A few of the identified cytomegalovirus-associated TCR beta chains were confirmed in vitro to be specific for cytomegalovirus antigens. In a later genetic analysis, a missense DCLRE1C variant was associated with V-gene and J-gene trimming of TCR beta chains, and the association was replicated in an independent cohort. A later analysis associated 15,000 to 20,000 TCR beta sequences with specific HLA alleles at a false discovery rate of 0.05. Because HLA typing was unavailable for some donors at each locus, only the typed subset was used in association tests. A later analysis found that most CMV-associated TCR beta chains appeared HLA-restricted, with HLA associations seemingly driven largely by CMV exposure. Immune exposure information for the cohort was limited to CMV serostatus. Sequencing depth was assumed to be roughly uniform across donors in the presence/absence analyses, though that assumption may not hold. In both the original and validation cohorts, the classifier was reported to diagnose cytomegalovirus status with high specificity and sensitivity. Some IMGT-functional V segments, including TRBV6-2 and TRBV6-3, could not be distinguished by the 87-base-pair reads and were therefore excluded. Over 15 rarely observed V segments, including chromosome 9 orphons, were excluded from the earlier analysis of about 610 of the donors because counts were too low. Strong co-occurrence of HLA alleles, especially DR and DQ, made assigning TCR associations to individual alleles difficult. The authors suggested that the approach could potentially be generalized to other disease states and immunological phenotypes. According to a later genetic analysis, donors in an Asian-associated ancestry cluster had fewer N-insertions in productive TCRs than the roughly 660-donor mean.

About this clone itself: Its antigen remains undetermined. Base qualities are not recorded, but no much larger clone differs from it by a single base.

The cohort was made up of about 610 healthy bone marrow donors. All cohort members were sampled while nominally healthy, although unrecorded immune exposures were likely present. Of the approximately 610 cohort members, fewer than 300 had positive CMV serostatus and 350 to 450 had negative CMV serostatus, and CMV serostatus was not recorded for the donor. A peripheral blood sample was provided by each donor, and peripheral blood mononuclear cells were used for TCR beta sequencing. Genomic DNA extraction from the blood cell samples was performed with the Qiagen DNeasy Blood Extraction Kit. The protocol used for the library was the immunoSEQ multiplex PCR assay. For the multiplex PCR, a mixture combining 60 forward primers for TCR Vbeta segments and 13 reverse primers for TCR Jbeta segments was used. A multiplex PCR assay on genomic DNA amplified the CDR3 region of rearranged TCR beta genes. The Illumina HiSeq System was used to sequence the amplified TCR beta libraries as 87-base-pair reads. In the source study's methods: Across the roughly 670 repertoires, a later analysis counted tens of millions of unique TCR beta chains, 9.5 million to 13 million of which were shared by at least two donors. Raw reads were error-corrected and collapsed into unique sequences with a nearest-neighbor algorithm that merged closely related sequences to remove PCR and sequencing errors. CDR3 sequences were aligned to IMGT reference sequences to assign V, D and J gene segments. For a sequence to be retained, at least a six-nucleotide match to both a V gene segment and a J gene segment was required. A rearrangement counted as productive if the CDR3 had no stop codons and remained in frame with V and J, and every other rearrangement counted as non-productive. CDR3 was defined according to IMGT convention as the region running from the second conserved V-encoded cysteine to the conserved J-encoded phenylalanine. Sequences without an unambiguous match to a single V gene segment were excluded from the earlier analysis of a few hundred of the donors. An earlier analysis of approximately 590 of the donors classified V segments as functional when productive rearrangements were above 56.7% and as segregating when the standard deviation between donors was above 5%. To diagnose cytomegalovirus status from the catalog of TCR beta chain sequences, a statistical classification framework was built. A later analysis assigned V and J genes by comparing TCR nucleotide sequences with IMGT/GENE-DB human TR gene sequences. A later analysis assigned CDR3 sequences and most-parsimonious VDJ recombination scenarios with the TCRdist pipeline. In a later analysis, each TCR beta chain was defined by its CDR3 amino acid sequence together with its V-gene family, and reads lacking a unique V-gene family were excluded. A later analysis removed several hundred highly shared, low-generation-probability nucleotide sequences to deal with suspected cross-contamination and a sequencing artifact. A later analysis calculated a clonal expansion index for each public chain from normalized within-repertoire ranks of inferred template counts. Generation probabilities in a later analysis came from a VDJ recombination model fitted to out-of-frame rearrangements, and those results were checked against IGoR. In a later analysis, hypergeometric tests were used to score TCR-TCR, TCR-HLA and TCR-CMV co-occurrence, with a repertoire-size bias correction applied to TCR pairs. A later analysis estimated false discovery rates by permuting HLA or CMV assignments 20 times. In a later analysis, co-occurring TCRs were grouped using DBSCAN, and TCRdist sequence similarity was added for clustering within HLA-allele-positive subsets. For co-occurrence clustering, repertoires with fewer than 30,000 or more than 120,000 public chains were excluded, along with roughly 5 repertoires with anomalous nucleotide sharing. TCRdb holds this immuneACCESS table with in-frame rearrangements only. Some clones are missing; in checked studies, unresolved V genes explain under half, and the rest has no known cause. The V and J calls and clone size come from that table; D and trimming were worked out from the DNA. This sample comprises some 130,000 clones, about four fifths of them detected only once. The ten largest clonotypes hold about 4.9% of the sample.

The CDR3 numbers 14 residues from cysteine through phenylalanine. The read is trimmed to its CDR3 DNA, 42 bases read in frame from base 1. The germline ends are 17 bases apart after V is trimmed by 8 bases and J by 4 bases. The germline V gene provides CDR1 SQVTM and CDR2 ANQGSEA. The sequenced material came from PBMCs. The origin of this receptor is a man aged 30 to 39 in good health. The chain uses TRBV29-1 and TRBJ2-2; the best D guess is TRBD2, with 6 bases matching. The DNA sequence follows: TGCAGCTTCAAGACTAGTCTGGGCACCGGGGAGCTGTTTTTT. Its translation is CSFKTSLGTGELFF.